The 8 T cell receptor beta chains presented below share a single source sample, sequenced in a study of identical twins. TCRdb reanalysed the 5' RACE reads using MiXCR and keeps one entry per CDR3 protein. The table shows about 570,000 distinct CDR3 sequences, with just under 10% occurring only once. This sample was also put to use in a study of yellow fever vaccine responses in identical twins.

What was sequenced was PBMCs. Receptors originate from a young woman in good health.

The sample holds many counts of this clonotype. The chain employs TRBV7-8 and TRBJ1-5, with 9 bases identical to TRBD1. This CDR3 contains 17 residues. Trimming cost V 5 bases and J 3 bases; bases outside gene matches: 11. Germline CDR1 SGHVS, CDR2 FQNEAQ. The CDR3 loop is CASSPAPGTGTNQPQHF. DNA of the CDR3: TGTGCCAGCAGCCCTGCCCCCGGGACAGGGACCAATCAGCCCCAGCATTTT. The whole variable domain, remainder taken from reference TRBV7-8 and TRBJ1-5, is GAGVSQSPRYKVAKRGQDVALRCDPISGHVSLFWYQQALGQGPEFLTYFQNEAQLDKSGLPSDRFFAERPEGSVSTLKIQRTQQEDSAVYLCASSPAPGTGTNQPQHFGDGTRLSIL.

The chain joins TRBV18 to TRBJ1-3; D call uncertain. Trimming took off 1 base at V and 0 bases at J, with 10 bases between the two ends. CDR3 length: 16 residues. CDR1 and CDR2 from the germline V gene are KGHSH and LQKENI. CDR3 in DNA: TGTGCCAGCTCACCACTCGGCACTAGCTCTGGAAACACCATATATTTT. Protein product: CASSPLGTSSGNTIYF.

This chain joins TRBV9 and TRBJ2-1, with 14 bases aligning to TRBD2. This CDR3 is 16 amino acids long. V was clipped by 3 bases and J by 8 bases; unmatched bases: 7. The germline V gene has CDR1 SGDLS and CDR2 YYNGEE. CDR3 nucleotides: TGTGCCAGCAGCGCGGGACTAGCGGGAGCCGAGGATGAGCAGTTCTTC. Residues: CASSAGLAGAEDEQFF. Full variable domain (outside the CDR3, taken from reference TRBV9 and TRBJ2-1): DSGVTQTPKHLITATGQRVTLRCSPRSGDLSVYWYQQSLDQGLQFLIQYYNGEERAKGNILERFSAQQFPDLHSELNLSSLELGDSALYFCASSAGLAGAEDEQFFGPGTRLTVL.

The chain couples TRBV18 to TRBJ2-1; 7 bases agree with TRBD2. Germline trimming cut 0 bases from V and 3 bases from J; bases unmatched to any gene: 5. CDR1 KGHSH and CDR2 LQKENI come from the germline V gene. The CDR3 is 16 amino acids. For the CDR3, the DNA is TGTGCCAGCTCACCACCGTCTCAGCGGGGCTACAATGAGCAGTTCTTC. Translating it yields CASSPPSQRGYNEQFF.

This clonotype was seen only a few times. V usage is TRBV10-3 and J usage is TRBJ1-1; 9 bases are a match to TRBD1. The germline V gene has CDR1 ENHRY and CDR2 SYGVKD. The CDR3 totals 15 residues. With V trimmed by 2 bases and J by 1 base, 2 bases remained unmatched. This chain's CDR3 is CAISEGQGKNTEAFF. The CDR3, as DNA: TGTGCCATCAGTGAGGGACAGGGGAAGAACACTGAAGCTTTCTTT.

The gene calls are TRBV10-3 and TRBJ2-3, with TRBD2 as a possible D gene (6 bases). Trimming took off 6 bases at V and 2 bases at J, with 9 bases between the two ends. This CDR3 spans 13 amino acids. Germline V gene lookup returns CDR1 ENHRY and CDR2 SYGVKD. The CDR3 coding sequence is TGTGCCATCAGGGGAGGTTCCACAGATACGCAGTATTTT. Translating gives CAIRGGSTDTQYF.

This chain joins TRBV20-1 and TRBJ2-2, with 12 bases matching TRBD2. From germline, CDR1 is DFQATT and CDR2 SNEGSKA (reference sequence). The CDR3 has 15 residues. Trimming at V came to 6 bases and at J to 7 bases, leaving 9 bases not matched to a gene. CDR3 DNA sequence: TGCAGTGCAGCCCGACTAGCGGGGGTCGGCGGGGAGCTGTTTTTT. Translated, it gives CSAARLAGVGGELFF.

This clonotype was counted many times. This chain uses TRBV20-1 with TRBJ2-1; D may match TRBD1 or TRBD2 (5 bases each). The CDR3 totals 14 residues. Looked up from germline, CDR1 is DFQATT and CDR2 is SNEGSKA (reference sequence). Trimming removed 3 bases from V and 6 bases from J, with 15 bases in between. This CDR3 reads CSASKGTGGNEQFF. The CDR3 coding sequence is TGCAGTGCTAGTAAAGGGACGGGCGGCAATGAGCAGTTCTTC.